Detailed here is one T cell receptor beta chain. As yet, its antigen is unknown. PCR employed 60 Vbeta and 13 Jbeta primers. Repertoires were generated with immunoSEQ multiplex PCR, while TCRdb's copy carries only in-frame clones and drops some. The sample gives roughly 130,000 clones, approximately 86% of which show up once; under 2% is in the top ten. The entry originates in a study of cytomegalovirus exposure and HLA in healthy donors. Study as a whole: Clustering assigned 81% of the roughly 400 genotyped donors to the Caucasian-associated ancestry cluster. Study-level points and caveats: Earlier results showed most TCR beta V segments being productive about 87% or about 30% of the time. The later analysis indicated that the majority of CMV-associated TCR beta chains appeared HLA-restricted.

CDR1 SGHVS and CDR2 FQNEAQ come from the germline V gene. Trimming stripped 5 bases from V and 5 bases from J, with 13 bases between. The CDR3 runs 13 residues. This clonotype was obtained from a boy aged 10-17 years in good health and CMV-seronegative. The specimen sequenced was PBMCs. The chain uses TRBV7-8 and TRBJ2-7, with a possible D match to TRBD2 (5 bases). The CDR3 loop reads CASSLEELHEQYF. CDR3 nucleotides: TGTGCCAGCAGCCTGGAGGAGCTGCACGAGCAGTACTTC.